Listed here are 9 T cell receptor beta chains from one sample, sequenced in a study of CD8 T cells in ankylosing spondylitis. Study outcomes and limitations: Among TCR beta sequences, a motif of fewer than 10 highly homologous variants appeared characteristic of ankylosing spondylitis blood.

TCRdb used MiXCR to reprocess the 5' RACE reads, holding one entry per CDR3 protein. The data show 670,000 or so distinct CDR3 sequences, under 20% seen once. These TCRs are of unknown antigen specificity. Sequencing was performed on blood, either unsorted or a sorted T cell fraction (not recorded which). The receptors were sampled from a male donor with ankylosing spondylitis.

The V gene is TRBV9, the J gene TRBJ1-2, with TRBD1 as a possible D gene (5 bases). Germline CDR1 reads SGDLS; CDR2 reads YYNGEE. This CDR3 is 14 amino acids long. The germline V and J ends were trimmed by 3 bases and 8 bases, with 17 bases remaining between them. DNA for the CDR3: TGTGCCAGCAGCGCCTCGGACACCCTGGGGGGCTACACCTTC. Translating gives CASSASDTLGGYTF.

The chain carries TRBV4-1 and TRBJ2-2; 7 bases agree with TRBD1. Germline-derived CDR1 and CDR2 are MGHRA and YSYEKL. CDR3 length: 16 residues. With V trimmed by 1 base and J by 1 base, 3 bases remained unmatched. The CDR3 coding sequence is TGCGCCAGCAGCCAAGGGGGACAGAAGAACACCGGGGAGCTGTTTTTT. It yields the protein CASSQGGQKNTGELFF.

This clonotype was seen more than once but under ten times. CDR3 loop: CSARGLAGGFHEQYF. CDR3 nucleotide sequence: TGCAGTGCTCGAGGGCTAGCGGGAGGATTTCACGAGCAGTACTTC. This rearrangement joins TRBV20-1 to TRBJ2-7, with 11 bases fitting TRBD2. This CDR3 contains 15 residues. J gave up 5 bases and V 5 bases, and 11 bases lay outside the gene matches. Germline CDR1 DFQATT, CDR2 SNEGSKA (reference sequence).

The table lists this clonotype with a few counts. The chain couples TRBV3-1 to TRBJ1-1; D is unclear. In germline, CDR1 is LGHDT, CDR2 YNNKEL (reference sequence). The CDR3 extends over 13 amino acids. Trimming pared 4 bases from V and 3 bases from J, leaving 9 bases between. In nucleotides, the CDR3 is TGTGCCAGCAGCCTAAAGGGATACACTGAAGCTTTCTTT. Translation: CASSLKGYTEAFF. Looking up the rest from reference TRBV3-1 and TRBJ1-1 gives the full variable domain: DTAVSQTPKYLVTQMGNDKSIKCEQNLGHDTMYWYKQDSKKFLKIMFSYNNKELIINETVPNRFSPKSPDKAHLNLHINSLELGDSAVYFCASSLKGYTEAFFGQGTRLTVV.

The genes are TRBV4-1 and TRBJ2-5; D is perhaps TRBD1 (5 bases). CDR3 length: 13 residues. The germline gives CDR1 MGHRA, CDR2 YSYEKL. V lost 6 bases and J lost 4, with 12 bases in between. The CDR3 spells CASRDSQGETQYF. In DNA form, the CDR3 reads TGCGCCAGCAGAGACAGTCAAGGAGAGACCCAGTACTTC.

The chain carries TRBV11-2 and TRBJ2-3, with TRBD2 matching over 14 bases. CDR1 is SGHAT, CDR2 FQNNGV, per germline. Unmatched junction bases numbered 9, after V lost 1 base and J lost 3 bases. CDR3 size: 19 residues. The CDR3 protein is CASSLVLATSGRVTDTQYF. DNA of the CDR3: TGTGCCAGCAGCTTAGTTCTGGCGACTAGCGGGAGGGTGACAGATACGCAGTATTTT.

The chain links TRBV27 to TRBJ2-5; D not certain. Trimming stripped 4 bases from V and 4 bases from J, with 10 bases between. This CDR3 spans 13 amino acids. CDR1 is MNHEY, CDR2 SMNVEV, per germline (reference sequence). CDR3: CASSSTWVETQYF. The CDR3 nucleotides are TGTGCCAGCAGTTCCACTTGGGTAGAGACCCAGTACTTC.

This clonotype appeared a few times. The chain has TRBV6-1 and TRBJ1-2; TRBD1 agrees at 7 bases. The germline V gene has CDR1 MNHNS and CDR2 SASEGT. The CDR3 has 16 amino acids. V was clipped by 7 bases and J by 5 bases; unmatched bases: 16. This CDR3 reads CASTPGRPGGLYGYTF. The DNA of the CDR3 is TGTGCCAGCACCCCCGGCAGGCCAGGGGGTCTGTATGGCTACACCTTC.

V and J are TRBV5-1 and TRBJ2-7; D may be TRBD1 or TRBD2 (5 bases each). Germline CDR1 and CDR2: SGHRS and YFSETQ. Trimming took 4 bases from V and 0 from J, leaving 14 bases between them. The CDR3 has 15 amino acids. CDR3 coding DNA: TGCGCCAGCAGCCCCTGGGCAGGGAGCTCCTACGAGCAGTACTTC. Encoded protein: CASSPWAGSSYEQYF. Using reference TRBV5-1 and TRBJ2-7 for the parts outside the CDR3, the full variable domain is KAGVTQTPRYLIKTRGQQVTLSCSPISGHRSVSWYQQTPGQGLQFLFEYFSETQRNKGNFPGRFSGRQFSNSRSEMNVSTLELGDSALYLCASSPWAGSSYEQYFGPGTRLTVT.